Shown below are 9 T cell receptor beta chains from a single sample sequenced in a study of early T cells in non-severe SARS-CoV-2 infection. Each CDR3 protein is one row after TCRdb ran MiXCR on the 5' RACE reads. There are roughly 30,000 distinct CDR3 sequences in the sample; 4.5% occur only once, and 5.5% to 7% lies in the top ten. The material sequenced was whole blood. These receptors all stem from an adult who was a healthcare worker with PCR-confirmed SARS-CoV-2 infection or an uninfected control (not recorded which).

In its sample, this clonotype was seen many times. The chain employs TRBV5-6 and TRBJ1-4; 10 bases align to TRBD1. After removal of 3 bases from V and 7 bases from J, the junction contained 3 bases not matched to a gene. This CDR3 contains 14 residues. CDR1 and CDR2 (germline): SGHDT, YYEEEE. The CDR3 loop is CASSWDRGGEKLFF. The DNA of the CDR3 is TGTGCCAGCAGCTGGGACAGGGGTGGTGAAAAACTGTTTTTT.

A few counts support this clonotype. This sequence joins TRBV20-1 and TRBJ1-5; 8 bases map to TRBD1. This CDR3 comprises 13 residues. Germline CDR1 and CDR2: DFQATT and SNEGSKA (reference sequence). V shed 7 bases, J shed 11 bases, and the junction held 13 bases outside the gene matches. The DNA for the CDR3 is TGCAGTGTTCTGCGACAGGGGAATCTAGCCCAGCATTTT. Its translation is CSVLRQGNLAQHF.

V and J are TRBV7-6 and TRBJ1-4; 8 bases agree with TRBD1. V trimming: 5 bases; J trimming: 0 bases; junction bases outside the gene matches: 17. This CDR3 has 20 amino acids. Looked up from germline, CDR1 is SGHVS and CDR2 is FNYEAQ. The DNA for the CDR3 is TGTGCCAGCAGCCAACTAGATACAGGGGGAGCGCAAGCAACTAATGAAAAACTGTTTTTT. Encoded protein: CASSQLDTGGAQATNEKLFF.

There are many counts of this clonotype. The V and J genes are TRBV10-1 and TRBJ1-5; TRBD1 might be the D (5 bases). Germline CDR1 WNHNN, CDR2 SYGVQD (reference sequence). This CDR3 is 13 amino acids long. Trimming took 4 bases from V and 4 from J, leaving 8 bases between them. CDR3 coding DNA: TGCGCCAGCAGTGTCGAGGGGAATCAGCCCCAGCATTTT. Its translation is CASSVEGNQPQHF.

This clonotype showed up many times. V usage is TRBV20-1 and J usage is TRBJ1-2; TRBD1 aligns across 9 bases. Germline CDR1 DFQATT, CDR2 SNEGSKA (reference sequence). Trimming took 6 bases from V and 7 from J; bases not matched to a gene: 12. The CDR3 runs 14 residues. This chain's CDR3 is CSALGGQGRSGYTF. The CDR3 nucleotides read TGCAGTGCCCTTGGGGGACAGGGAAGGAGTGGCTACACCTTC.

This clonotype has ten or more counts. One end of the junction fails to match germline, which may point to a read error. CDR3 protein: CASRLDRDNHGYTF. The CDR3 DNA reads as TGTGCCAGCAGATTAGACAGGGACAACCATGGCTACACCTTC. The J gene is TRBJ1-2, the V gene TRBV7-9; the match to TRBD1 covers 7 bases. Germline-derived CDR1 and CDR2 are SEHNR and FQNEAQ (reference sequence). This CDR3 contains 14 residues.

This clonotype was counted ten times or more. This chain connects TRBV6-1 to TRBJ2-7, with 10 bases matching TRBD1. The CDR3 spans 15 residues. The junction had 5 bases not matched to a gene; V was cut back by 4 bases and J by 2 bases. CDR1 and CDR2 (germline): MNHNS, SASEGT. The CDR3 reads CASSGGTGEAYEQYF. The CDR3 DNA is TGTGCCAGCAGTGGCGGGACAGGGGAAGCCTACGAGCAGTACTTC.

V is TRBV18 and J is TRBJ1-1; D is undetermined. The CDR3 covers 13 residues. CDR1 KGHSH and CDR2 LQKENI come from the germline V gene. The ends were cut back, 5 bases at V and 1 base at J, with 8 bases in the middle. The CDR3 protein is CASSATQNTEAFF. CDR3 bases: TGTGCCAGCTCAGCAACACAGAACACTGAAGCTTTCTTT.

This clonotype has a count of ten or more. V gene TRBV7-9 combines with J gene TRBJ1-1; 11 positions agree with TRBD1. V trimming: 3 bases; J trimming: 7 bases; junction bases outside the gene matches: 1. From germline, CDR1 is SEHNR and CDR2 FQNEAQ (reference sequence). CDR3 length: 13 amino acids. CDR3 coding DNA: TGTGCCAGCAGCTTGGGGACAGGGGGTGAAGCTTTCTTT. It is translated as CASSLGTGGEAFF.